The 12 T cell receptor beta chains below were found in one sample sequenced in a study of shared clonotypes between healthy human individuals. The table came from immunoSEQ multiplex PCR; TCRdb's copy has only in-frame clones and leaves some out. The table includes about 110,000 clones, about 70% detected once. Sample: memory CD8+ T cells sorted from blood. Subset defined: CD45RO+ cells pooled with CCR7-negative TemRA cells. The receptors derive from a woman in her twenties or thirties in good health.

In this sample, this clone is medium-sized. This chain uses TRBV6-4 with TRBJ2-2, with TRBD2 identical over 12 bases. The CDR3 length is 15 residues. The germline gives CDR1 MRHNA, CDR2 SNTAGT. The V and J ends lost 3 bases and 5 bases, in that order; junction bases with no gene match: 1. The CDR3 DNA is TGTGCCAGCAGTGAGACTAGCGGGAGTACCGGGGAGCTGTTTTTT. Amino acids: CASSETSGSTGELFF.

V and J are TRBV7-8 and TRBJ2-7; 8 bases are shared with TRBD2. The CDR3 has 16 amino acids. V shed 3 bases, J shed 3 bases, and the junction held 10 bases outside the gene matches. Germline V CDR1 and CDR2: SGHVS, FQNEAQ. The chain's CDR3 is CASSLAGGTENYEQYF. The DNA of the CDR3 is TGTGCCAGCAGCTTGGCGGGGGGCACAGAAAACTACGAGCAGTACTTC.

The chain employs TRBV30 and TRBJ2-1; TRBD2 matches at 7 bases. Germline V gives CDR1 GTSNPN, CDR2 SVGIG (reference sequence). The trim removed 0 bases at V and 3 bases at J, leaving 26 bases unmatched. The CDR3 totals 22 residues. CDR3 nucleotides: TGTGCCTGGAGTGTACCTAGCTTATCCGCGGGAGTTGTCGGGGGTTACTACAATGAGCAGTTCTTC. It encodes CAWSVPSLSAGVVGGYYNEQFF.

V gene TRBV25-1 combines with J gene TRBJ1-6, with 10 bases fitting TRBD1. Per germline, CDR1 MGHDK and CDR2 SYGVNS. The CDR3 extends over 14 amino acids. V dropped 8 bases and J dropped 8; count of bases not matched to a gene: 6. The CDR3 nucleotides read TGTGCCAGCGGTGGACAGGGGGTGGATTCACCCCTCCACTTT. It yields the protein CASGGQGVDSPLHF.

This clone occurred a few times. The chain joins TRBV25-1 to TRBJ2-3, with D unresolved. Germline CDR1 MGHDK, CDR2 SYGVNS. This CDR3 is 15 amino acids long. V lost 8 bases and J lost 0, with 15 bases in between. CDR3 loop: CASLPRVSSTDTQYF. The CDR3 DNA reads TGTGCCAGCCTTCCCAGAGTCTCTAGCACAGATACGCAGTATTTT.

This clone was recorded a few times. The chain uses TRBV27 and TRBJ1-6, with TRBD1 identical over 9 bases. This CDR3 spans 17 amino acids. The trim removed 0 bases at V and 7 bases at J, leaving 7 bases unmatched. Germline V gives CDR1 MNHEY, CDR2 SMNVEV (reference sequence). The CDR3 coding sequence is TGTGCCAGCAGTTTATCCCGGGACAGGGAACGCAATTCACCCCTCCACTTT. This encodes CASSLSRDRERNSPLHF.

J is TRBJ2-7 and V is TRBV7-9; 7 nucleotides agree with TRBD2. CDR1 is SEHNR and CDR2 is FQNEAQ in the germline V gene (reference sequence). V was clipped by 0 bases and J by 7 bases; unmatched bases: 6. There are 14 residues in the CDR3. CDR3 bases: TGTGCCAGCAGCTTAGCGGGAGGGCGAGGGGAGCAGTACTTC. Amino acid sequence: CASSLAGGRGEQYF.

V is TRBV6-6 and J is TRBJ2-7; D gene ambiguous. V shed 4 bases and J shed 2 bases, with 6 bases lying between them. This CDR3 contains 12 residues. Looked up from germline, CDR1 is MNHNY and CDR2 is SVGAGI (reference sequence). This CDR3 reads CASSFDTYEQYF. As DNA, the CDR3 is TGTGCCAGCAGTTTCGACACCTACGAGCAGTACTTC.

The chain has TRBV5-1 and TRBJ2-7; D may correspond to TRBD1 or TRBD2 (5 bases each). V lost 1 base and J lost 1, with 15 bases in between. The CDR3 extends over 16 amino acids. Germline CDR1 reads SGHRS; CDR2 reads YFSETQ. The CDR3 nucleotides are TGCGCCAGCAGCTTGTTGAGAGGGGCAGGATCCTACGAGCAGTACTTC. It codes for CASSLLRGAGSYEQYF.

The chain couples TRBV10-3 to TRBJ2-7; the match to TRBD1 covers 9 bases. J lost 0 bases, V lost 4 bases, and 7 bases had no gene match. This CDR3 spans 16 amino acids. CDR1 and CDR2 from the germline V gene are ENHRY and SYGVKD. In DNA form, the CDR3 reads TGTGCCATCAGTGGCCCCGACAGGGGGAACTCCTACGAGCAGTACTTC. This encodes CAISGPDRGNSYEQYF.

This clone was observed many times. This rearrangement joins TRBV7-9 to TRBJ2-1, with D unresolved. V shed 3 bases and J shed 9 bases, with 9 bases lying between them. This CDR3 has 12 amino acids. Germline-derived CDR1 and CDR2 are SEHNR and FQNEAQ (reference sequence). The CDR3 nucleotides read TGTGCCAGCAGCTTGTCGATAAGTGAGCAGTTCTTC. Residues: CASSLSISEQFF.

CDR3 nucleotides: TGTGCCAGCAGTGAACGGGCTGGGACAGGGAATGGCTACACCTTC. Translation: CASSERAGTGNGYTF. The rearrangement uses TRBV2 and TRBJ1-2; 9 nucleotides align to TRBD1. The V segment lost 2 bases and the J segment 6 bases; nucleotides outside the gene matches: 7. The CDR3 is 15 residues long. CDR1 is SNHLY, CDR2 FYNNEI, per germline.